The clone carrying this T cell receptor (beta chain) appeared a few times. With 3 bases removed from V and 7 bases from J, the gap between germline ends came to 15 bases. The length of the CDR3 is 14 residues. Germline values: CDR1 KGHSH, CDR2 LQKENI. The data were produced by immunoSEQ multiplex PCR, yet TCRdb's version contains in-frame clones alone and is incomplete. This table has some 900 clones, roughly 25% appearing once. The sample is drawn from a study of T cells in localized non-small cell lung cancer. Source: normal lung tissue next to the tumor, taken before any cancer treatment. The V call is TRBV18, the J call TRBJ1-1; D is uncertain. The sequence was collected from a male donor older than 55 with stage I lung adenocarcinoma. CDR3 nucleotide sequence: TGTGCCAGCTCACCGCAGGACCAGCGGGTTGAAGCTTTCTTT. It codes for CASSPQDQRVEAFF.